This TCR beta chain was sequenced for a study of T-cell memory formation after mild COVID-19 (dated by TCRdb to the early 2020s). A note on the overall study: TCR sequence clusters from the two donors were found to be largely donor specific. Longitudinal TCRalpha and TCRbeta repertoire sequencing tracked T-cell clones expanding and contracting after mild COVID-19 in a couple of donors. Two young, previously healthy adult volunteers, one female and one male, were included in the cohort.

Broad study findings and their caveats: Some responding clones were found in pre-infection memory, which suggests that pre-existing cross-reactive memory T cells took part in the SARS-CoV-2 response. Contracting CD4+ clones were located mainly in the CM and EM memory subsets, whereas CD8+ clones were found to be enriched in EMRA. Clones contracting from day 15 to 85 had balanced CD4/CD8 phenotypes, while a second wave expanding from day 15 to 37 was biased towards CD4+. Only a couple of mild cases were covered in the study, and larger cohorts including severe cases with pre-infection samples were considered necessary. SARS-CoV-2 specificity was not confirmed for the second-wave clones peaking on day 37.

Ficoll-Paque density gradient centrifugation was the method used to isolate PBMCs. The listed sequencing device is Illumina NovaSeq 6000. cDNA libraries for TCRalpha and TCRbeta were prepared by 5'RACE using constant-segment primers, with sample barcodes and unique molecular identifiers added. Trizol reagent was used to extract RNA from every sample. Amplification of the libraries took two PCR steps, and the second step added a second sample barcode plus Illumina TruSeq adapters. Libraries were sequenced on an Illumina NovaSeq with 2 x 150 bp paired-end reads. Regarding the original processing steps: Reads were demultiplexed and collapsed into UMI-guided consensus sequences with migec v1.2.7. With mixcr v2.1.11, UMI consensuses were aligned to TRA and TRB V and J templates and assembled into clonotypes. A clonotype was counted as expanded or contracted only if both edgeR and NoisET called the change significant, with noise models trained on biological replicates. edgeR calls used a false discovery rate-adjusted p below 0.01 and a log2 fold-change threshold of 1. As an exploratory analysis of dynamics, max-normalized trajectories of the 1000 most abundant clonotypes were examined with PCA combined with hierarchical clustering. The CD4 or CD8 phenotype of responding clones was assigned using the separately sequenced CD4+ and CD8+ repertoires. In-frame beta chains were kept once TCRdb had trimmed the public reads at Q25 with fastp and called clones with MiXCR. Each record represents a unique CDR3 protein, reported with the most common genes and DNA among its rows. The V and J calls follow TCRdb's processing rather than the paper's. This sample holds 550,000 to 600,000 distinct CDR3 sequences; roughly a sixth were observed only once. Of the sample, approximately 8.1% is held by the ten largest clones.

Reading the germline V gene gives CDR1 LGHNA and CDR2 YNFKEQ. The CDR3 sequence holds 15 residues, the cysteine and phenylalanine included. The CDR3 DNA has 45 bases and is translated from base 1. Cut back by 0 bases and 8 bases, the V and J ends lie 13 bases apart. The sample holds a few counts of this clonotype. Its antigen is unknown. No base-level quality is on record; no much larger clone is a single base apart. Sequencing used PBMCs or a T cell subset sorted from them (not recorded which). The chain was built from TRBV4-2 and TRBJ1-4; too little of a D gene remains to name it. The receptor was isolated from an adult woman who had mild COVID-19 (a few samples of this study predate the infection). The sample titles of this study are shuffled in the database, so cell type and time point are left out; the donor was told from shared clones. In nucleotides, the sequence is TGTGCCAGCAGCCAAGATTCCCCGCACGGGGAAAAACTGTTTTTT. Translated, it reads CASSQDSPHGEKLFF.